Sequencing of this TCR beta chain was carried out in a study of regulatory T cells in long-lasting Graves disease. A word on this clonotype: Its antigen remains unidentified.

Study results and limitations: It was in persistent disease that TRBV28, TRBJ1-2 and TRBJ2-5 were favored.

CDR3-region Arm-PCR and iRepertoire HTBI primers produced the TCR beta libraries. TCRdb analysed the multiplex PCR reads with MiXCR anew, one entry per CDR3 protein. This table holds 600,000 to 800,000 distinct CDR3 sequences, about 32% found once. The time point denotes: persistent/refractory GD, antithyroid drugs over 5 years with positive TRAb. PBMC-derived RNA was used for the TCR library. Germline assignment: CDR1 SNHLY and CDR2 FYNNEI. With V trimmed by 5 bases and J by 2 bases, 11 bases remained unmatched. The CDR3 covers 16 residues. This sample comprised peripheral blood mononuclear cells (PBMCs), obtained when the disease was refractory, from a patient treated with antithyroid drugs. This TCR derives from a female donor with Graves disease. J is TRBJ2-7 and V is TRBV2; 8 positions agree with TRBD1. The CDR3 DNA follows: TGTGCCAGCAGTAGGGACAGGATGAGGGGTCCCTACGAGCAGTACTTC. It yields the protein CASSRDRMRGPYEQYF.